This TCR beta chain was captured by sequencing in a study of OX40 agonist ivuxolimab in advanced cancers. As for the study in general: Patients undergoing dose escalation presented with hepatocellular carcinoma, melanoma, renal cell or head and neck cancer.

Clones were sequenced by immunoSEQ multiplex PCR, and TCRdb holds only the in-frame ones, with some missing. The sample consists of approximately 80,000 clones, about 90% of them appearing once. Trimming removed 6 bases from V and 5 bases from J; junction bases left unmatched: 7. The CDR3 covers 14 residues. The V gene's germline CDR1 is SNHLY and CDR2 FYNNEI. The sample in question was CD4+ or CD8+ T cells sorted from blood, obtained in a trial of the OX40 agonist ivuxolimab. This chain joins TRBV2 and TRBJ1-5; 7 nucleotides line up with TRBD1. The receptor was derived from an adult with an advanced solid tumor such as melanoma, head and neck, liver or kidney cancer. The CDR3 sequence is CASSLTGIDQPQHF. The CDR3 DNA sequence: TGTGCCAGCAGCTTGACAGGGATCGATCAGCCCCAGCATTTT.